This TCR beta chain was sequenced in a study of vaccination and CD4 T cells after COVID-19. The overall study: Stimulation of cells relied on overlapping spike peptides derived from SARS-CoV-2, HCoV-NL63, HCoV-OC43 and HCoV-229E. Whole-study findings and limits: The appearance of a median roughly 89% of reactive clones in convalescent patients occurred only post-vaccination.

The CDR3 contains 15 residues. The J segment lost 0 bases and the V segment lost 3 bases, leaving 3 bases of the junction unmatched. The V gene's germline CDR1 is GTSNPN and CDR2 SVGIG (reference sequence). Treatment: approximately nine-day PBMC culture with coronavirus spike peptide pools or control peptides (ViraFEST assay). Before the COVID-19 pandemic (2011-2018), CD4+ T cells were obtained from the unexposed donor. Cultures used roughly 2.1 million PBMCs per well, approximately 9.2 IU/ml IL-2 and around 9.2 ug/ml peptides. Notes on this clonotype: No antigen is known for it.

Sequencing of cultured CD4+ T cell DNA used the Oncomine TCR Beta short-read assay. From cultured CD4+ T cells, genomic DNA was extracted. A single record per CDR3 protein comes from TCRdb applying MiXCR to the PCR reads. Of 7,000 to 9,000 distinct CDR3 sequences listed, around 46% are singletons. The source is a human donor in good health. The chain links TRBV30 to TRBJ2-2, with TRBD2 identical over 8 bases. The sample taken for sequencing was CD4+ T cells from blood, cultured in vitro. CDR3 bases: TGTGCCTGGAGGTACGGGGGGGCGAACACCGGGGAGCTGTTTTTT. The encoded protein is CAWRYGGANTGELFF.